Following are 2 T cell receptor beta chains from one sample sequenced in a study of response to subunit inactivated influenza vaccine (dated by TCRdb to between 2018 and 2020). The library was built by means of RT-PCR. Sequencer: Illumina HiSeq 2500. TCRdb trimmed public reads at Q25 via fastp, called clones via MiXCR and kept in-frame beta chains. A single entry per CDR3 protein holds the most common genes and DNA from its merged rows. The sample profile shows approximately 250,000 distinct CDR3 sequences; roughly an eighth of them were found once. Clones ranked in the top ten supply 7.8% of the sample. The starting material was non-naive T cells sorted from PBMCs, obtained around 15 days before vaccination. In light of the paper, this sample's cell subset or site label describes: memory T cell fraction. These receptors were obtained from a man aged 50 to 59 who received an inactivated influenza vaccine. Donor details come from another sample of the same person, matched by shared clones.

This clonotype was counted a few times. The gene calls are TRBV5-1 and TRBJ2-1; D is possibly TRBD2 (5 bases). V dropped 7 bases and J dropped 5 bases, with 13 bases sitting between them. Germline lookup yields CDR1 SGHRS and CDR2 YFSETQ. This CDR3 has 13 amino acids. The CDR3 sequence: CASYEGPNNEQFF. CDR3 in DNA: TGCGCCAGCTATGAGGGTCCCAACAATGAGCAGTTCTTC. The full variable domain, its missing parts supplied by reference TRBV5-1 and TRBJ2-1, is KAGVTQTPRYLIKTRGQQVTLSCSPISGHRSVSWYQQTPGQGLQFLFEYFSETQRNKGNFPGRFSGRQFSNSRSEMNVSTLELGDSALYLCASYEGPNNEQFFGPGTRLTVL.

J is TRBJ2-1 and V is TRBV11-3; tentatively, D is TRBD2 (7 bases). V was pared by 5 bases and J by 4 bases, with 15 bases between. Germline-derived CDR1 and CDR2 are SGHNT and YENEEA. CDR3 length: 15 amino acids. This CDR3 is CASSPGLGGYNEQFF. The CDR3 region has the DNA TGTGCCAGCAGCCCCGGACTAGGGGGATACAATGAGCAGTTCTTC.